What follows are 15 T cell receptor beta chains derived from one specimen sequenced in a study of blood T cells in healthy people across ages. Using a J-beta primer mix together with a sample-barcoded 5' primer, a second PCR was run for roughly 7 to 11 cycles. TCRdb fed the 5' RACE reads into MiXCR, producing one record per CDR3 protein. The table records 1 million or so distinct CDR3 sequences, 35% to 55% of them present only once. The sequenced sample consisted of blood. Receptor source: a woman aged 55-70 years in good health.

This chain uses TRBV2 with TRBJ2-1; 9 bases line up with TRBD1. The trim removed 7 bases at V and 4 bases at J, leaving 8 bases unmatched. The CDR3 is made up of 15 amino acids. Germline V gives CDR1 SNHLY, CDR2 FYNNEI. CDR3 residues: CASKPGTGKYNEQFF. CDR3 sequence (DNA): TGTGCCAGCAAACCCGGGACAGGGAAGTACAATGAGCAGTTCTTC.

The rearrangement links TRBV20-1 to TRBJ2-7, with D possibly TRBD1 on 6 matching bases. This CDR3 region has 14 residues. V lost 3 bases to trimming and J lost 5 bases, with 17 bases between them. Germline CDR1 is DFQATT and CDR2 is SNEGSKA (reference sequence). The CDR3 region is CSARETGHSNEQYF. The CDR3 DNA is TGCAGTGCTAGGGAAACGGGACATAGCAACGAGCAGTACTTC.

In its sample, this clonotype was seen a few times. The chain combines TRBV27 with TRBJ2-6, with D perhaps matching TRBD1 (5 bases). From germline, CDR1 is MNHEY and CDR2 SMNVEV (reference sequence). There are 17 residues in the CDR3. The V end lost 3 bases, the J end lost 1 base, and 13 bases lay between the germline ends. CDR3 in DNA: TGTGCCAGCAGTTTGGCAGGGTTTCAATCTGGGGCCAACGTCCTGACTTTC. Amino acids: CASSLAGFQSGANVLTF.

The gene calls are TRBV21-1 and TRBJ2-7; TRBD1, as called in the table, went unchecked against the DNA. TRBV21-1 is listed as a pseudogene. The CDR3 contains 14 residues. The CDR3 spells CASSKDGTVGEQYF. CDR3 DNA: TGTGCCAGCAGCAAAGATGGGACCGTGGGGGAGCAGTACTTC.

V and J are TRBV27 and TRBJ2-5, with 10 nucleotides matching TRBD2. Germline trimming cut 1 base from V and 7 bases from J; bases unmatched to any gene: 15. Germline assignment: CDR1 MNHEY and CDR2 SMNVEV (reference sequence). This CDR3 contains 18 residues. The CDR3 loop reads CASSLYRVGSGRIVTQYF. The CDR3 nucleotides are TGTGCCAGCAGTTTATACAGGGTTGGTAGCGGGAGGATAGTGACCCAGTACTTC.

Only a few counts were recorded for this clonotype. The rearrangement links TRBV15 to TRBJ2-7, with 10 bases lining up with TRBD2. The J call may be incorrect, as the DNA end agrees better with TRBJ2-5. Germline V CDR1 and CDR2: LNHNV, YYDKDF (reference sequence). This CDR3 spans 15 amino acids. The CDR3 reads CATSSGPSGRETQYF. The CDR3 nucleotides read TGTGCCACCAGCAGTGGACCTAGCGGGAGAGAGACCCAGTACTTC.

This clonotype was seen at least ten times. An end of the junction differs from the germline gene, which may be a read error. This chain connects TRBV7-9 to TRBJ2-7; 7 bases are a match to TRBD1. This CDR3 region has 14 residues. Per germline, CDR1 SEHNR and CDR2 FQNEAQ (reference sequence). This CDR3 reads CASSERQGTYEQYF. The DNA of the CDR3 is TGCGCCAGCAGCGAAAGACAGGGAACCTACGAGCAGTACTTC. The full variable domain, with the rest looked up from reference TRBV7-9 and TRBJ2-7, is DTGVSQNPRHKITKRGQNVTFRCDPISEHNRLYWYRQTLGQGPEFLTYFQNEAQLEKSRLLSDRFSAERPKGSFSTLEIQRTEQGDSAMYLCASSERQGTYEQYFGPGTRLTVT.

This clonotype turned up a few times. This chain uses TRBV20-1 with TRBJ2-3, with a weak D call TRBD2 (6 bases). Trimming removed 3 bases from V and 0 bases from J, with 7 bases in between. The CDR3 sequence is 13 residues long. Germline V gene sequence: CDR1 DFQATT, CDR2 SNEGSKA (reference sequence). The CDR3 DNA is TGCAGTGCTAGGCGGGACAGCACAGATACGCAGTATTTT. This encodes CSARRDSTDTQYF.

This rearrangement joins TRBV20-1 to TRBJ1-4, with D unresolved. The V end was cut by 4 bases, the J end by 3 bases, with 9 bases between. Germline V gene lookup returns CDR1 DFQATT and CDR2 SNEGSKA (reference sequence). CDR3 length: 13 residues. CDR3 in amino acids: CSAIREANEKLFF. In DNA, the CDR3 is TGCAGTGCTATTCGGGAAGCTAATGAAAAACTGTTTTTT.

This chain uses TRBV4-1 with TRBJ2-1, with D possibly TRBD1 on 6 matching bases. This CDR3 region has 15 residues. In germline, CDR1 is MGHRA, CDR2 YSYEKL. The V end lost 2 bases, the J end lost 3 bases, and 11 bases lay between the germline ends. The DNA of the CDR3 is TGCGCCAGCAGCCAAACAGGACAGATCTACAATGAGCAGTTCTTC. It encodes CASSQTGQIYNEQFF.

This clonotype was detected only a few times. The gene calls are TRBV6-6 and TRBJ2-3, with 12 positions matching TRBD2. There are 17 residues in the CDR3. Germline CDR1 is MNHNY and CDR2 is SVGAGI (reference sequence). The V and J ends lost 6 bases and 4 bases, in that order; junction bases with no gene match: 11. In DNA form, the CDR3 reads TGTGCCAGCAGGGACGGACTAGCGGGAAGGCCGGCAGATACGCAGTATTTT. The encoded protein is CASRDGLAGRPADTQYF.

The chain couples TRBV9 to TRBJ2-1; 10 bases agree with TRBD2. CDR1 and CDR2 from the germline V gene are SGDLS and YYNGEE. With V trimmed by 4 bases and J by 9 bases, 13 bases remained unmatched. The CDR3 extends over 16 amino acids. DNA for the CDR3: TGTGCCAGCAGCTCAGCGGGAGGGCCCTCTGCCCTTGAGCAGTTCTTC. Residues: CASSSAGGPSALEQFF.

The table lists this clonotype with a count of one. The chain couples TRBV7-9 to TRBJ1-1; weak D call: TRBD1 (6 bases). Germline CDR1 reads SEHNR; CDR2 reads FQNEAQ (reference sequence). The ends were cut back, 4 bases at V and 0 bases at J, with 18 bases in the middle. The CDR3 is 17 amino acids. Here the CDR3 DNA reads TGTGCCAGCAGCTACGGACAGATACAAGCCATGAACACTGAAGCTTTCTTT. Translated: CASSYGQIQAMNTEAFF. The full variable domain, completed using reference TRBV7-9 and TRBJ1-1, is DTGVSQNPRHKITKRGQNVTFRCDPISEHNRLYWYRQTLGQGPEFLTYFQNEAQLEKSRLLSDRFSAERPKGSFSTLEIQRTEQGDSAMYLCASSYGQIQAMNTEAFFGQGTRLTVV.

The chain links TRBV7-9 to TRBJ2-3; D perhaps matches TRBD2 (6 bases). This CDR3 spans 15 amino acids. Trimming stripped 1 base from V and 2 bases from J, with 10 bases between. Germline assignment: CDR1 SEHNR and CDR2 FQNEAQ (reference sequence). This CDR3 reads CASSLDRTNTDTQYF. The CDR3 region has the DNA TGTGCCAGCAGCTTAGACAGGACTAACACAGATACGCAGTATTTT.

This clonotype came up a few times. J is TRBJ2-7 and V is TRBV25-1, with TRBD1 identical over 9 bases. The V segment lost 10 bases and the J segment 6 bases; nucleotides outside the gene matches: 10. Per the germline V gene, CDR1 is MGHDK and CDR2 is SYGVNS. CDR3 length equals 13 residues. The CDR3 nucleotides are TGTGCCAACCACCGGGACAGGGACTCCGAGCAGTACTTC. Its translation: CANHRDRDSEQYF.